Sequencing of this T cell receptor beta chain was carried out in a study of early T cells in non-severe SARS-CoV-2 infection. About the study: The study sequenced bulk RNA from unsorted whole blood, with chains unpaired. Study-wide points: Matching against VDJdb likely underestimated virus-specific expansions, favoring anti-spike CD8.

In the library, individual cDNA molecules carried attached unique molecular identifiers. MiXCR, run by TCRdb on the 5' RACE reads, gives a single entry per CDR3 protein. Of tens of thousands of distinct CDR3 sequences listed, more than 13% are singletons. Trimming cost V 6 bases and J 0 bases, with 12 bases left between them. CDR1 and CDR2 (germline): WNHNN, SYGVQD (reference sequence). CDR3 length equals 14 residues. This clonotype was observed a few times. What it recognizes is unknown. V is TRBV10-1 and J is TRBJ2-7; D might be TRBD1 or TRBD2, each matching 5 bases. Sequenced sample: whole blood. The origin of this receptor is an adult who was a healthcare worker with PCR-confirmed SARS-CoV-2 infection or an uninfected control (not recorded which). CDR3 loop: CASSRDPSSYEQYF. The CDR3 bases are TGCGCCAGCAGCCGGGACCCTAGCTCCTACGAGCAGTACTTC.